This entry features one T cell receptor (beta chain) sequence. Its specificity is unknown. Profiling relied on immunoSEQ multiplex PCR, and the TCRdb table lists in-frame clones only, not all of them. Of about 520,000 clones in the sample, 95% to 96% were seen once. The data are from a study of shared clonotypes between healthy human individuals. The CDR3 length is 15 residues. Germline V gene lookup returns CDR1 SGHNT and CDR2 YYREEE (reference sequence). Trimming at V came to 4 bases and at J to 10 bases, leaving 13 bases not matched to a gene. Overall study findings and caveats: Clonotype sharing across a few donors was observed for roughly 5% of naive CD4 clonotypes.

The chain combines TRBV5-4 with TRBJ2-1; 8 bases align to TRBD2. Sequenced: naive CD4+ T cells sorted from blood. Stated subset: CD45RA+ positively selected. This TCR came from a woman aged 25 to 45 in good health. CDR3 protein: CASSAGAGEIREQFF. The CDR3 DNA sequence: TGTGCCAGCAGCGCCGGAGCGGGAGAGATAAGGGAGCAGTTCTTC.